The 25 T cell receptor beta chains below were found in one sample sequenced in a study of blood T cell repertoires in COVID-19. Only in-frame clones appear in the TCRdb table, and some are missing; sequencing was by immunoSEQ multiplex PCR. The data show approximately 340,000 clones, roughly 92% seen once. The sample consisted of PBMCs or T cells enriched from blood (not recorded which). These receptors were obtained from a woman aged 40 to 55 who had been exposed to COVID-19.

In the case of this clone: The identical CDR3 is also encoded by other nucleotide sequences in the sample. The V call is TRBV12-3 or TRBV12-4, the J call TRBJ2-2; tentative D call: TRBD2 (6 bases). V was clipped by 5 bases and J by 6 bases, with 7 bases between them. The CDR3 sequence is 12 residues long. DNA of the CDR3: TGTGCCAGCAGTCGGGGGTCCGGGGAGCTGTTTTTT. It codes for CASSRGSGELFF.

The V gene is TRBV29-1, the J gene TRBJ1-1; 11 bases match TRBD1. There are 15 residues in the CDR3. The V segment lost 6 bases and the J segment 1 base; nucleotides outside the gene matches: 7. Germline-derived CDR1 and CDR2 are SQVTM and ANQGSEA. CDR3 protein: CSVPGTGGRNTEAFF. CDR3 sequence (DNA): TGCAGCGTACCCGGGACAGGGGGACGGAACACTGAAGCTTTCTTT.

The J gene is TRBJ1-2, the V gene TRBV4-3, with 7 bases aligning to TRBD1. Germline V gene sequence: CDR1 LGHNA, CDR2 YSLEER. CDR3 length: 13 residues. J lost 8 bases, V lost 0 bases, and 3 bases had no gene match. This CDR3 reads CASSQDIGGGYTF. In nucleotides, the CDR3 is TGCGCCAGCAGCCAAGACATAGGGGGCGGCTACACCTTC.

V gene TRBV24-1 combines with J gene TRBJ2-1; perhaps TRBD1 as D (6 bases). Germline V gives CDR1 KGHDR, CDR2 SFDVKD. CDR3 size: 16 residues. V dropped 3 bases and J dropped 0 bases, with 11 bases sitting between them. CDR3 DNA sequence: TGTGCCACCAGTGATCGACAGGTGAGCTCCTACAATGAGCAGTTCTTC. Translated, it gives CATSDRQVSSYNEQFF.

The chain links TRBV10-3 to TRBJ1-6; 8 bases fit TRBD1. Trimming at V came to 5 bases and at J to 10 bases, leaving 4 bases not matched to a gene. This CDR3 is 13 amino acids long. Germline V gene lookup returns CDR1 ENHRY and CDR2 SYGVKD. This CDR3 reads CAISPQGASPLHF. The CDR3 nucleotides are TGTGCCATCAGTCCCCAGGGGGCCTCACCCCTCCACTTT.

To note about this clone: The junction departs from the called germline gene at one end, perhaps through a read error. The chain links TRBV7-7 to TRBJ2-1, with 13 positions matching TRBD2. The CDR3 sequence is 15 residues long. The germline V gene has CDR1 SSHAT and CDR2 FNYEAQ (reference sequence). The CDR3 region has the DNA TGTGCTAGCAGCCAGGGGACTAGCGGGAATAATGAGCAGTTCTTC. Its protein product is CASSQGTSGNNEQFF.

The chain carries TRBV1 and TRBJ1-3; the tabulated D call, TRBD1, remains unverified against the DNA. TRBV1 is flagged as a pseudogene. The CDR3 length is 16 residues. CDR3 in DNA: TGCACCAGCAGCCGTGACAGGCCTCTTACTGGAAACACCATATATTTT. Its translation: CTSSRDRPLTGNTIYF.

The chain has TRBV18 and TRBJ1-3; D ambiguous. V was pared by 8 bases and J by 0 bases, with 14 bases between. The CDR3 covers 15 residues. The V gene's germline CDR1 is KGHSH and CDR2 LQKENI. CDR3: CASDQTGASGNTIYF. The DNA of the CDR3 is TGTGCCAGCGACCAAACTGGAGCCTCTGGAAACACCATATATTTT.

The chain combines TRBV11-1 with TRBJ1-1; D remains ambiguous. The ends were cut back, 1 base at V and 7 bases at J, with 10 bases in the middle. Germline V gives CDR1 SGHAT, CDR2 FQDESV (reference sequence). The CDR3 sequence is 13 residues long. The chain's CDR3 is CASSLGGGLEAFF. DNA for the CDR3: TGTGCCAGCAGCTTAGGGGGAGGGCTTGAAGCTTTCTTT. Combining the CDR3 with reference TRBV11-1 and TRBJ1-1 gives the whole variable domain EAEVAQSPRYKITEKSQAVAFWCDPISGHATLYWYRQILGQGPELLVQFQDESVVDDSQLPKDRFSAERLKGVDSTLKIQPAELGDSAMYLCASSLGGGLEAFFGQGTRLTVV.

The chain uses TRBV11-2 and TRBJ2-7; weak D call: TRBD1 (6 bases). Trimming removed 4 bases from V and 2 bases from J, with 15 bases in between. Germline CDR1 is SGHAT and CDR2 is FQNNGV. The CDR3 runs to 15 residues. This CDR3 reads CASSSQQGYTYEQYF. CDR3 nucleotide sequence: TGTGCCAGCAGCTCTCAACAGGGCTACACCTACGAGCAGTACTTC.

The rearrangement links TRBV7-8 to TRBJ1-3; D remains ambiguous. The CDR3 sequence is 14 residues long. Trimming took off 1 base at V and 2 bases at J, with 6 bases between the two ends. The germline gives CDR1 SGHVS, CDR2 FQNEAQ. CDR3 bases: TGTGCCAGCAGCTTAGGGCAGACTGGAAACACCATATATTTT. It codes for CASSLGQTGNTIYF.

The chain is built from TRBV29-1 and TRBJ2-2, with TRBD1 matching over 7 bases. Germline CDR1 reads SQVTM; CDR2 reads ANQGSEA. V lost 5 bases to trimming and J lost 4 bases; unmatched junction nucleotides: 4. The CDR3 is 13 residues long. The DNA for the CDR3 is TGCAGCGTTCGACAGGGCCCCACCGGGGAGCTGTTTTTT. This codes for CSVRQGPTGELFF.

This rearrangement joins TRBV18 to TRBJ1-1, with D perhaps TRBD1 (5 bases). The CDR3 spans 14 residues. CDR1 and CDR2 from the germline V gene are KGHSH and LQKENI. V lost 1 base and J 3 bases, leaving 9 bases between the germline ends. The CDR3 bases are TGTGCCAGCTCACCACAGGGGAGGGACACTGAAGCTTTCTTT. Encoded protein: CASSPQGRDTEAFF. The full variable domain, completed using reference TRBV18 and TRBJ1-1, is NAGVMQNPRHLVRRRGQEARLRCSPMKGHSHVYWYRQLPEEGLKFMVYLQKENIIDESGMPKERFSAEFPKEGPSILRIQQVVRGDSAAYFCASSPQGRDTEAFFGQGTRLTVV.

Of note for this clone: One end of the junction is discordant with germline, which a read error may explain. V is TRBV6-1 and J is TRBJ1-3; D may be TRBD1 (5 bases). In germline, CDR1 is MNHNS, CDR2 SASEGT. This CDR3 has 15 amino acids. CDR3 sequence: CASREDRRSGNTIYF. The CDR3 coding sequence is TGTGCCAGCAGGGAAGACAGACGCTCTGGAAACACCATATATTTT.

This rearrangement joins TRBV5-6 to TRBJ1-6; unclear D gene. Trimming cost V 0 bases and J 0 bases, with 4 bases left between them. The CDR3 covers 15 residues. Germline V lookup: CDR1 SGHDT, CDR2 YYEEEE. In DNA form, the CDR3 reads TGTGCCAGCAGCTTGGATAACTCCTATAATTCACCCCTCCACTTT. This encodes CASSLDNSYNSPLHF.

This chain joins TRBV5-1 and TRBJ1-2; D not certain. This CDR3 has 13 amino acids. Trimming took off 0 bases at V and 8 bases at J, with 11 bases between the two ends. Germline CDR1 reads SGHRS; CDR2 reads YFSETQ. The CDR3 nucleotides are TGCGCCAGCAGCTTGGAGGGAGAAGGCGGCTACACCTTC. Translation: CASSLEGEGGYTF.

This chain links TRBV9 with TRBJ1-2; D perhaps matches TRBD1 (6 bases). Trimming took 2 bases from V and 8 from J, leaving 19 bases between them. The CDR3 runs 15 residues. Germline V CDR1 and CDR2: SGDLS, YYNGEE. This CDR3 is CASSVTPQGTGGYTF. CDR3 sequence (DNA): TGTGCCAGCAGCGTGACACCACAGGGAACGGGGGGCTACACCTTC.

This clone came up once. The rearrangement links TRBV29-1 to TRBJ2-6; TRBD2 matches at 7 bases. Germline V gene sequence: CDR1 SQVTM, CDR2 ANQGSEA. Losses at the gene ends were 6 bases for V and 1 base for J; bases not matched to a gene: 12. This CDR3 spans 17 amino acids. The CDR3 protein is CSVGEGQGLSGANVLTF. Written as DNA, the CDR3 is TGCAGCGTCGGAGAGGGGCAGGGACTATCTGGGGCCAACGTCCTGACTTTC.

The chain employs TRBV11-2 and TRBJ1-1; D is undetermined. With 3 bases removed from V and 2 bases from J, the gap between germline ends came to 10 bases. CDR3 length equals 14 residues. CDR1 SGHAT and CDR2 FQNNGV come from the germline V gene. The CDR3 sequence: CASSFSGSNTEAFF. The CDR3 DNA reads TGTGCCAGCAGCTTTTCCGGGTCTAACACTGAAGCTTTCTTT.

V and J are TRBV5-1 and TRBJ1-2; 8 bases agree with TRBD1. V lost 3 bases and J lost 6; bases outside the gene matches: 10. Germline loops: CDR1 SGHRS, CDR2 YFSETQ. The CDR3 covers 15 residues. CDR3 nucleotides: TGCGCCAGCAGCTCACGGACGGACAGGGCTGATGGCTACACCTTC. Amino acid sequence: CASSSRTDRADGYTF.

V usage is TRBV27 and J usage is TRBJ2-3, with 8 nucleotides matching TRBD2. With 2 bases clipped from V and 2 bases from J, the junction kept 3 bases outside the gene matches. Germline V CDR1 and CDR2: MNHEY, SMNVEV (reference sequence). The CDR3 length is 15 residues. CDR3 region: CASSLKAGATDTQYF. As DNA, the CDR3 is TGTGCCAGCAGTTTAAAAGCGGGAGCCACAGATACGCAGTATTTT.

V is TRBV5-4 and J is TRBJ1-2, with a possible D match to TRBD1 (6 bases). Trimming removed 3 bases from V and 4 bases from J, with 13 bases in between. This CDR3 region has 14 residues. Germline lookup yields CDR1 SGHNT and CDR2 YYREEE (reference sequence). The CDR3 reads CASSSIGGLYGYTF. The DNA of the CDR3 is TGTGCCAGCAGCTCGATAGGGGGTCTCTATGGCTACACCTTC.

This rearrangement joins TRBV7-3 to TRBJ2-3; no clear D. The CDR3 runs to 14 residues. The V end was cut by 5 bases, the J end by 2 bases, with 11 bases between. Germline V gives CDR1 SGHTA, CDR2 FQGTGA. CDR3 in DNA: TGTGCCAGCAGCCTATCGAGGAACACAGATACGCAGTATTTT. Translated, it gives CASSLSRNTDTQYF.

As for this clone: The germline gene is not matched at one end of the junction; a read error may be the cause. The J gene is TRBJ2-2, the V gene TRBV7-2; TRBD1 might be the D (5 bases). Germline lookup yields CDR1 SGHTA and CDR2 FQGNSA. This CDR3 is built from 13 residues. CDR3 coding DNA: TGTGCCAGCACCTTAGGCCAGGGTGAGGAGCTGTTTTTT. Amino acids: CASTLGQGEELFF.

The V and J genes are TRBV28 and TRBJ2-5, with 8 bases lining up with TRBD1. J lost 9 bases, V lost 8 bases, and 17 bases had no gene match. This CDR3 comprises 15 residues. The germline CDR1 and CDR2 sequences are MDHEN and SYDVKM. CDR3 region: CASRRQGARGMPQYF. The CDR3 coding sequence is TGTGCCAGCCGTCGTCAGGGGGCCCGGGGTATGCCCCAGTACTTC.